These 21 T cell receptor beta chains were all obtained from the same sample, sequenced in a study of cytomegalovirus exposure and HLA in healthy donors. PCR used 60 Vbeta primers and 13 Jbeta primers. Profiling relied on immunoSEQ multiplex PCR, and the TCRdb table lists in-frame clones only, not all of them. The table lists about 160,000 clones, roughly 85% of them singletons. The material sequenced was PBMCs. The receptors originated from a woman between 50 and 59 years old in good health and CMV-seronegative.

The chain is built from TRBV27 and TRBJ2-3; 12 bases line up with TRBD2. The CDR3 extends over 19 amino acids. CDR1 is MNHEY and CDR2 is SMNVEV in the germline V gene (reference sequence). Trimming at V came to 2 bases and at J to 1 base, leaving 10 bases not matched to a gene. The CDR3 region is CASSLLASGGAFGTDTQYF. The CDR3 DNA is TGTGCCAGCAGTTTACTAGCTAGCGGGGGGGCCTTTGGCACAGATACGCAGTATTTT.

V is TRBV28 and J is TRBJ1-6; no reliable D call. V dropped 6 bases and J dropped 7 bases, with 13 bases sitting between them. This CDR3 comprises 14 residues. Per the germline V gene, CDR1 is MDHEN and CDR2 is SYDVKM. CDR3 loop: CASRETYLNSPLHF. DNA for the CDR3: TGTGCCAGCAGGGAGACCTATTTAAATTCACCCCTCCACTTT.

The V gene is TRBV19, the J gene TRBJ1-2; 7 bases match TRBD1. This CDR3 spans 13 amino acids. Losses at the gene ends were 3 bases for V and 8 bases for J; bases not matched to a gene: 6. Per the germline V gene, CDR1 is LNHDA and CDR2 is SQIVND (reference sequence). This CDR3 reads CASSIQGETGYTF. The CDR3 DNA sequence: TGTGCCAGTAGTATTCAGGGGGAGACGGGCTACACCTTC. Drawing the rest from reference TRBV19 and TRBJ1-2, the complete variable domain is DGGITQSPKYLFRKEGQNVTLSCEQNLNHDAMYWYRQDPGQGLRLIYYSQIVNDFQKGDIAEGYSVSREKKESFPLTVTSAQKNPTAFYLCASSIQGETGYTFGSGTRLTVV.

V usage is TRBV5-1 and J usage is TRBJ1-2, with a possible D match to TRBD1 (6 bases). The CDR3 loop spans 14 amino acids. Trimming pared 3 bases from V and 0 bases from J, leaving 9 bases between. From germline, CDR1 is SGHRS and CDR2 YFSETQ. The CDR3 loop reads CASSSDSSNYGYTF. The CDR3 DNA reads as TGCGCCAGCAGCTCGGACAGTTCTAACTATGGCTACACCTTC.

The chain's CDR3 is CASSSKRGGPSEQETQYF. Written as DNA, the CDR3 is TGTGCCAGCAGCTCCAAGCGGGGGGGCCCCTCTGAACAAGAGACCCAGTACTTC. The V call is TRBV5-4, the J call TRBJ2-5, with 10 bases that match TRBD2. With V trimmed by 3 bases and J by 2 bases, 13 bases remained unmatched. CDR1 and CDR2 from the germline V gene are SGHNT and YYREEE (reference sequence). The CDR3 runs 18 residues. Using reference TRBV5-4 and TRBJ2-5 for the parts outside the CDR3, the full variable domain is ETGVTQSPTHLIKTRGQQVTLRCSSQSGHNTVSWYQQALGQGPQFIFQYYREEENGRGNFPPRFSGLQFPNYSSELNVNALELDDSALYLCASSSKRGGPSEQETQYFGPGTRLLVL.

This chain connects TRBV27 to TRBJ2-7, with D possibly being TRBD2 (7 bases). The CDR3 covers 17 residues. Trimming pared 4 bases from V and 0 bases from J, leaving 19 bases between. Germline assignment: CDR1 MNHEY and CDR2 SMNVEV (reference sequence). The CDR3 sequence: CASSSQWGASGSYEQYF. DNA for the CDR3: TGTGCCAGCAGTTCTCAGTGGGGGGCTAGCGGCTCCTACGAGCAGTACTTC.

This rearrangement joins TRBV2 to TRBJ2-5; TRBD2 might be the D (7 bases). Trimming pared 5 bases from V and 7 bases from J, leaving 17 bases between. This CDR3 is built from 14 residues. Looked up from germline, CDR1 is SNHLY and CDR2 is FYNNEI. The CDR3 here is CASSWEGQGWTQYF. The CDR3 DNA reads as TGTGCCAGCAGTTGGGAGGGGCAGGGGTGGACCCAGTACTTC. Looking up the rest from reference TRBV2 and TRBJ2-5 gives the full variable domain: EPEVTQTPSHQVTQMGQEVILRCVPISNHLYFYWYRQILGQKVEFLVSFYNNEISEKSEIFDDQFSVERPDGSNFTLKIRSTKLEDSAMYFCASSWEGQGWTQYFGPGTRLLVL.

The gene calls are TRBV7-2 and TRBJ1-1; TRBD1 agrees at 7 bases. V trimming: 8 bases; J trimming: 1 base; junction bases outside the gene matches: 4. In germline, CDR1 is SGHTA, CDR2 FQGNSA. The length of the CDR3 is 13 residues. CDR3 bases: TGTGCCAGCCTCAGGGACAGGAACACTGAAGCTTTCTTT. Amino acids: CASLRDRNTEAFF.

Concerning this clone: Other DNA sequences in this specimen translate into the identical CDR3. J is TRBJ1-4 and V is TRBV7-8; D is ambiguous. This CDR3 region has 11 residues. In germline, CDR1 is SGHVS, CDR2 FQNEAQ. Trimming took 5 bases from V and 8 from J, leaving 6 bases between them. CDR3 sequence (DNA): TGTGCCAGCAGCGAGCGCGAAAAACTGTTTTTT. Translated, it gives CASSEREKLFF.

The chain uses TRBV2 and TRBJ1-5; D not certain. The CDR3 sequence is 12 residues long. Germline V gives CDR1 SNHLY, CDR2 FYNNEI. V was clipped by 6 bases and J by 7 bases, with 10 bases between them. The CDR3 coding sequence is TGTGCCAGCAGGCCAGCGGAGCAGCCCCAGCATTTT. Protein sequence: CASRPAEQPQHF.

The CDR3 spells CASSVAAGGSSYNEQFF. The CDR3 bases are TGTGCCAGCAGCGTAGCCGCAGGGGGTAGCTCCTACAATGAGCAGTTCTTC. The chain recombines TRBV9 with TRBJ2-1; 7 bases agree with TRBD1. V lost 0 bases, J lost 0 bases, and 6 bases stayed unmatched. CDR1 is SGDLS, CDR2 YYNGEE, per germline. This CDR3 comprises 17 residues.

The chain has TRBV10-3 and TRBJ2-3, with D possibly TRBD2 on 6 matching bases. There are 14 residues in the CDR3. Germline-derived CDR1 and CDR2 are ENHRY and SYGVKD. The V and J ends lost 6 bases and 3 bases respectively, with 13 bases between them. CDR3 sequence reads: CAIRDGSNTDTQYF. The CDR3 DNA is TGTGCCATCAGGGACGGGAGTAATACAGATACGCAGTATTTT.

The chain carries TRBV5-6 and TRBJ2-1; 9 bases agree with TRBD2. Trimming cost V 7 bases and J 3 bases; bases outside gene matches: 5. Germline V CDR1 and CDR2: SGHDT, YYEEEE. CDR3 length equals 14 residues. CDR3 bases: TGTGCCAGCGCTAGCGGGACGCGCTACAATGAGCAGTTCTTC. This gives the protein CASASGTRYNEQFF.

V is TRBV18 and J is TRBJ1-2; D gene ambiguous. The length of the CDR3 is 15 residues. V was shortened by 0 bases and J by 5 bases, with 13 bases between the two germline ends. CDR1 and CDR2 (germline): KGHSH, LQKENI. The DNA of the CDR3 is TGTGCCAGCTCACCACCAGGTCGAACAGAATATGGCTACACCTTC. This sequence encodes CASSPPGRTEYGYTF.

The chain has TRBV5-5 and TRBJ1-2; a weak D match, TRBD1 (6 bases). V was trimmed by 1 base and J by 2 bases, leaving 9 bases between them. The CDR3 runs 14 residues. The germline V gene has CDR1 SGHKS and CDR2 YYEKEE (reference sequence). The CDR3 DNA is TGTGCCAGCAGCTTGAGGACAGAGAACTATGGCTACACCTTC. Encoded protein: CASSLRTENYGYTF.

The CDR3: CATTQGSEETQYF. CDR3 nucleotide sequence: TGTGCCACCACCCAGGGGAGCGAGGAGACCCAGTACTTC. V gene TRBV15 combines with J gene TRBJ2-5; D possibly corresponds to TRBD1 (6 bases). Germline-derived CDR1 and CDR2 are LNHNV and YYDKDF (reference sequence). This CDR3 contains 13 residues. The V end lost 7 bases, the J end lost 5 bases, and 14 bases lay between the germline ends.

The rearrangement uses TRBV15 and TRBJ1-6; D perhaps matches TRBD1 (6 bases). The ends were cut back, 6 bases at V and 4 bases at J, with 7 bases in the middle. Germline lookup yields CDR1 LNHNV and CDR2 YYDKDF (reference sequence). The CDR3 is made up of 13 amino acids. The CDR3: CATRDSYNSPLHF. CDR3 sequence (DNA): TGTGCCACCAGGGACAGTTATAATTCACCCCTCCACTTT.

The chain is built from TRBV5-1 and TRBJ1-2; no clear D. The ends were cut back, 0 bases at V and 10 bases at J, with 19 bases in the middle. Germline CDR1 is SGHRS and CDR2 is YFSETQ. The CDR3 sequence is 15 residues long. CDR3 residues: CASSLAGAAGGAYTF. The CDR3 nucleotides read TGCGCCAGCAGCTTGGCGGGAGCCGCAGGAGGAGCCTACACCTTC.

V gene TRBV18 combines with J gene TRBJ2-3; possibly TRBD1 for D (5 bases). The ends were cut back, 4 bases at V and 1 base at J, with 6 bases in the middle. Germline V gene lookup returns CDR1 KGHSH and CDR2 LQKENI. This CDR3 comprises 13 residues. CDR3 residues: CASSLGGTDTQYF. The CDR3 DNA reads TGTGCCAGCTCACTAGGGGGCACAGATACGCAGTATTTT.

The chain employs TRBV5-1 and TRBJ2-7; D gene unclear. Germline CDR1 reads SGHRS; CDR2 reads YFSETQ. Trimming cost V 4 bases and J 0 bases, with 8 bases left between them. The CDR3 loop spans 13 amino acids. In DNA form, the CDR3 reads TGCGCCAGCAGCGCGGCGCGCTCCTACGAGCAGTACTTC. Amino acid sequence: CASSAARSYEQYF.

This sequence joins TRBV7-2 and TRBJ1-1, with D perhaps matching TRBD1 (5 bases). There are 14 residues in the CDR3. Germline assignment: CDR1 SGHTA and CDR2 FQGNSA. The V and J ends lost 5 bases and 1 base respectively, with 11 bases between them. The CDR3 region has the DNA TGTGCCAGCAGCCCAAGGCAGGGGAACACTGAAGCTTTCTTT. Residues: CASSPRQGNTEAFF.